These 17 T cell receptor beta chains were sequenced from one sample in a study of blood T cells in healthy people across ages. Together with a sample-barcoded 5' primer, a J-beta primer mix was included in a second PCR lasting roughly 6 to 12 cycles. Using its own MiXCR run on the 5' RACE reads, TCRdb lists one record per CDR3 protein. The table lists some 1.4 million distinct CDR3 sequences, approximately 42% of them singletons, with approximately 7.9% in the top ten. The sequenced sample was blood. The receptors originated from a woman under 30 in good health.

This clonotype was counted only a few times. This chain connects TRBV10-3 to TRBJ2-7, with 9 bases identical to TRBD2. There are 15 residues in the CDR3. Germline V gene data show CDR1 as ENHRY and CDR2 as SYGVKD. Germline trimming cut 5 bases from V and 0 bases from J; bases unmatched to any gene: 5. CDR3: CAISPSGDFSYEQYF. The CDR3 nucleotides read TGTGCCATCAGTCCTAGCGGGGACTTCTCCTACGAGCAGTACTTC.

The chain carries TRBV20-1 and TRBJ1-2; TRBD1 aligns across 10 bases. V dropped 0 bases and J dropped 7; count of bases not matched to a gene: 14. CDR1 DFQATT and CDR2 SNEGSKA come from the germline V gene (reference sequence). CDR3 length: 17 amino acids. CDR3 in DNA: TGCAGTGCTAGAGATAGGGGGACAGGGGCCATGTGGGGTGGCTACACCTTC. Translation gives CSARDRGTGAMWGGYTF.

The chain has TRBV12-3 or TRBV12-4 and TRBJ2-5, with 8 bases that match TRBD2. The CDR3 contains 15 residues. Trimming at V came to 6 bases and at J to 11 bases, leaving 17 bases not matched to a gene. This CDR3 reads CASRHAGGGLNEQYF. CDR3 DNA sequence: TGTGCCAGCAGGCACGCGGGGGGCGGACTCAATGAGCAGTACTTC.

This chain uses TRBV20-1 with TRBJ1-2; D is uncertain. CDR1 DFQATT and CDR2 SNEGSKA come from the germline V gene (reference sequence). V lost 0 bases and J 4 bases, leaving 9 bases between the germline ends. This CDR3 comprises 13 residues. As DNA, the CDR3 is TGCAGTGCTAGAGATGGGCCAGCCTATGGCTACACCTTC. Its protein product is CSARDGPAYGYTF.

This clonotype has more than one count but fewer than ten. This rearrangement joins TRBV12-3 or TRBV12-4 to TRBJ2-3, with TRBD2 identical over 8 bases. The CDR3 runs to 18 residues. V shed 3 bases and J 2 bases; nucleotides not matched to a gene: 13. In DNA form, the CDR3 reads TGTGCCAGCAGTTTCCCCCTCCCCGGGAGGGCCGACACAGATACGCAGTATTTT. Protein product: CASSFPLPGRADTDTQYF.

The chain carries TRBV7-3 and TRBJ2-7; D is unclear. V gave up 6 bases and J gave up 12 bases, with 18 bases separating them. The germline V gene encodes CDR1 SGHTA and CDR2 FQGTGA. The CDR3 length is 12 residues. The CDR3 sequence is CASSTSQRSGYF. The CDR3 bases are TGTGCCAGCAGTACGTCTCAACGGTCGGGGTACTTC.

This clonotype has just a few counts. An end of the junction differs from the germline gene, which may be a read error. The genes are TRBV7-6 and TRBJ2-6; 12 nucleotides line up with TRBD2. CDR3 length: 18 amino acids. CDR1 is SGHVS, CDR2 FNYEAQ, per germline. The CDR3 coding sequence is TGTGCTAGCAGCCCTAGACTAGCGGGGGAATCTGGGGCCAACGTCCTGACTTTC. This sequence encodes CASSPRLAGESGANVLTF. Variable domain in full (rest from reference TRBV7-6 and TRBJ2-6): GAGVSQSPRYKVTKRGQDVALRCDPISGHVSLYWYRQALGQGPEFLTYFNYEAQQDKSGLPNDRFSAERPEGSISTLTIQRTEQRDSAMYRCASSPRLAGESGANVLTFGAGSRLTVL.

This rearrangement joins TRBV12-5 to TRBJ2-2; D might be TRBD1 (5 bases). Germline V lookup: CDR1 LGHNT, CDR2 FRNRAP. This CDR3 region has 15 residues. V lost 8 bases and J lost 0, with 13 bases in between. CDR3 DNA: TGTGCTAGTAAGCTAGGGGCCTCGAACACCGGGGAGCTGTTTTTT. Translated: CASKLGASNTGELFF. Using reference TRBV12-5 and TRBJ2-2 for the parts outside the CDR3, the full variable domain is DARVTQTPRHKVTEMGQEVTMRCQPILGHNTVFWYRQTMMQGLELLAYFRNRAPLDDSGMPKDRFSAEMPDATLATLKIQPSEPRDSAVYFCASKLGASNTGELFFGEGSRLTVL.

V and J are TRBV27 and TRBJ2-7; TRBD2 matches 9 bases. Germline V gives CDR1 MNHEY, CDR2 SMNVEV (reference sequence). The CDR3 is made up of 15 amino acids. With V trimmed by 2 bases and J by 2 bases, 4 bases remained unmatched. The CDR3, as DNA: TGTGCCAGCAGTTTACGCGGGGGGGAAACCTACGAGCAGTACTTC. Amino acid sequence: CASSLRGGETYEQYF.

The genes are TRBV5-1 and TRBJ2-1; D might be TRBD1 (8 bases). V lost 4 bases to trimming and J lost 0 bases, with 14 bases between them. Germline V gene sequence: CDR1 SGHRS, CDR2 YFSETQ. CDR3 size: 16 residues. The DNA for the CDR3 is TGCGCCAGCAGCAAACAGGGGGAGGGCTCCTACAATGAGCAGTTCTTC. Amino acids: CASSKQGEGSYNEQFF.

This CDR3 reads CASSEDRTSSYEQYF. The DNA for the CDR3 is TGTGCCAGCAGTGAGGACCGAACCAGCTCCTACGAGCAGTACTTC. This rearrangement joins TRBV2 to TRBJ2-7; D unresolved. V was shortened by 3 bases and J by 0 bases, with 12 bases between the two germline ends. The CDR3 is 15 amino acids. Germline V CDR1 and CDR2: SNHLY, FYNNEI.

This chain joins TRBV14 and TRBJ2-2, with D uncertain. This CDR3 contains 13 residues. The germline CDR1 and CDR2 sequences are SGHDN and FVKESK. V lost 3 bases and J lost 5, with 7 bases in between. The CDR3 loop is CASSQQTTGELFF. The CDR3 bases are TGTGCCAGCAGCCAGCAAACTACCGGGGAGCTGTTTTTT.

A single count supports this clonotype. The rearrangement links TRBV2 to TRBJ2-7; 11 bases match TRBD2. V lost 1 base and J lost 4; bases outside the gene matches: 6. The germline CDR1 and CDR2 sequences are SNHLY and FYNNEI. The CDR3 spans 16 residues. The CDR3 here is CASSEELAGVRYEQYF. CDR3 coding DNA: TGTGCCAGCAGTGAAGAACTAGCGGGAGTCAGGTACGAGCAGTACTTC.

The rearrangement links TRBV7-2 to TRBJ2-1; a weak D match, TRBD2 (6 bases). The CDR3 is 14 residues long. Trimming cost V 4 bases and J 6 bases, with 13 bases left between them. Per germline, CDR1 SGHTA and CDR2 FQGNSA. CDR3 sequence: CASSSPPGSNEQFF. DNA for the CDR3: TGTGCCAGCAGCTCCCCCCCCGGGAGCAATGAGCAGTTCTTC.

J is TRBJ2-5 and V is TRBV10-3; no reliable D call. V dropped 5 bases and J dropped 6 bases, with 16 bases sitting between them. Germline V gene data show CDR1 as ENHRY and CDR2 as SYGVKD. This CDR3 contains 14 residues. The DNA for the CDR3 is TGTGCCATCAGTCCCGACTCAGGTAGTCAGACCCAGTACTTC. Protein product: CAISPDSGSQTQYF.

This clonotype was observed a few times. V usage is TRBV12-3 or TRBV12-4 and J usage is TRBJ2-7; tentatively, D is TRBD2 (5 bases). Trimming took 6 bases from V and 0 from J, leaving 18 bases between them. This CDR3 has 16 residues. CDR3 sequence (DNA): TGTGCCAGCAGCCCCAACGACTTTGGACTCTCCTACGAGCAGTACTTC. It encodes CASSPNDFGLSYEQYF.

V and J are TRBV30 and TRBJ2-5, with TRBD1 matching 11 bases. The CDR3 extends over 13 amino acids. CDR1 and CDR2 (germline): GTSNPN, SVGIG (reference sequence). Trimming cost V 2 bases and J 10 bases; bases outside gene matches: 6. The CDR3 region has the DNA TGTGCCTGGAGTCGTCCCGGGACAGGGGGCCAGTACTTC. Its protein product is CAWSRPGTGGQYF.